This entry concerns a single T cell receptor (beta chain). The data originate from a study of cytomegalovirus exposure and HLA in healthy donors. CDR3 length: 13 residues. Germline CDR1 is MNHNS and CDR2 is SASEGT. The V end lost 5 bases, the J end lost 10 bases, and 17 bases lay between the germline ends. The PCR employed 60 Vbeta primers together with 13 Jbeta primers. Data came from immunoSEQ multiplex PCR; TCRdb stores just in-frame clones and leaves some out. The sample contains about 78,000 clones, 72% of which appear only once. The rearrangement uses TRBV6-1 and TRBJ1-1, with D maybe TRBD1 (5 bases). Sequenced sample: PBMCs. The clonotype originates from a woman in her thirties or forties in good health and CMV-seropositive. The CDR3 DNA sequence: TGTGCCAGCAGTACTGGGGCAGGGTATGTAGCTTTCTTT. It translates to CASSTGAGYVAFF.